Listed below are T cell receptor beta chains from one sample, sequenced in a study of regulatory T cells in long-lasting Graves disease. TCRdb re-derived calls from the multiplex PCR reads in MiXCR, one entry per CDR3 protein. The repertoire holds roughly 420,000 distinct CDR3 sequences, with over 15% as singletons. The sample was also reused in another study, on T cells in Graves' hyperthyroidism and ophthalmopathy.

Sequenced here: peripheral blood mononuclear cells (PBMCs), sampled at new diagnosis, from a patient treated with antithyroid drugs. Every receptor here comes from a woman in her twenties or thirties with Graves disease. CDR3s include the opening cysteine and the closing phenylalanine or tryptophan. A D gene is named only where the DNA matches it firmly. Size is stated for part of the rows, as once, few or many counts, or as a class when the clone is expanded.

clone_size	v_call	d_call	j_call	cdr3_aa
NA	TRBV4-1	NA	TRBJ2-7	CASSGGNGRATYYEQYF
many	TRBV16	NA	TRBJ1-5	CASSQVERSNQPQHF
many	TRBV30	TRBD1	TRBJ1-2	CAWSRDRADGYTF
many	TRBV5-1	NA	TRBJ1-3	CASSPLIGNTIYF
many	TRBV2	TRBD2	TRBJ2-3	CASSEQASGPITDTQYF
few	TRBV24-1	NA	TRBJ2-3	CATSDLASRSTDTQYF
many	TRBV9	NA	TRBJ1-1	CASSVREGGNTEAFF
many	TRBV20-1	NA	TRBJ2-7	CSARDMGANYEQYF
NA	TRBV6-2/TRBV6-3	TRBD1	TRBJ1-2	CASSYPRGPANYGYTF
NA	TRBV14	NA	TRBJ1-3	CASSQETGSGNTIYF
many	TRBV20-1	TRBD2	TRBJ2-7	CSARVPVLAGGPDEQYF
NA	TRBV20-1	TRBD2	TRBJ2-7	CSARVASGSYEQYF
many	TRBV2	NA	TRBJ1-4	CASSEVQGAGKLFF
NA	TRBV5-6	NA	TRBJ2-1	CASSFSRGTFWNEQFF
many	TRBV6-2/TRBV6-3	NA	TRBJ2-5	CASNPDPFGETQYF
many	TRBV7-2	NA	TRBJ2-5	CASSLDLARPQYF
NA	TRBV5-1	TRBD1	TRBJ2-6	CASSFWQGAYVLTF
few	TRBV29-1	NA	TRBJ2-7	CSVVGGGGSYEQYF
NA	TRBV6-1	NA	TRBJ1-5	CASSMGRDNSRYSNQPQHF
many	TRBV7-9	NA	TRBJ1-2	CASSLKSKDRHLGYTF
few	TRBV12-3/TRBV12-4	NA	TRBJ1-5	CASSAVLGGDQPQHF
few	TRBV20-1	TRBD1	TRBJ1-5	CSARDRNPRQPQHF
NA	TRBV19	TRBD2	TRBJ2-1	CASSPRGAGGRNEQFF
NA	TRBV13	NA	TRBJ1-3	CAAAPDSSGNTIYF
many	TRBV2	TRBD1	TRBJ2-7	CASSGRRQGLLYEQYF
many	TRBV12-3/TRBV12-4	NA	TRBJ2-1	CASSLGGGVDEQFF
many	TRBV30	NA	TRBJ2-7	CAWSVLAVEIEQYF
few	TRBV28	NA	TRBJ2-5	CASSLFYRAGETQYF
few	TRBV24-1	NA	TRBJ2-2	CATSAQTANTGELFF
few	TRBV7-9	NA	TRBJ2-1	CASSSTSWGSLDYNEQFF
once	TRBV11-2	TRBD1	TRBJ2-5	CASSNRDRYQETQYF
NA	TRBV4-2	TRBD2	TRBJ2-2	CASSPKDLAGGPDFIGGELCF
many	TRBV20-1	TRBD1	TRBJ1-5	CSALPQGLEPQHF
many	TRBV20-1	NA	TRBJ2-3	CSAPRGAESTDTQYF
many	TRBV6-2/TRBV6-3	NA	TRBJ2-1	CATRTGRDPSNEQFF
many	TRBV20-1	NA	TRBJ1-1	CSASPTYRVTEAFF
NA	TRBV5-1	NA	TRBJ2-3	CASSLGAHTGTDTQYF
NA	TRBV6-1	TRBD2	TRBJ2-7	CASSERIAGAYEQYF
many	TRBV6-5	TRBD1	TRBJ2-7	CASSYGFPRTGGPYEQYF
many	TRBV7-2	TRBD2	TRBJ2-5	CASSLTTSGSGETQYF
many	TRBV28	NA	TRBJ1-2	CASSFLQNYGYTF